This TCR beta chain derives from a study of blood T cell repertoires in COVID-19. On the study more broadly: Some COVID-19 samples were acute and others convalescent; all came from the United States, Italy and Spain. T cells, B-cell-depleted T cells, or PBMCs provided the cDNA or gDNA that served as material.

Per the study methods: Reference gene primer amplification gave nucleated cell count estimates. Using immunoSEQ multiplex PCR, the repertoire was profiled, and TCRdb retains in-frame clones only, with some absent. That table furnishes V, J and clone size, whereas the DNA furnished D and trimming. In the table there are more than 95,000 clones, about 80% of which are singletons. The CDR3 spans 14 residues. The germline V gene has CDR1 SEHNR and CDR2 FQNEAQ (reference sequence). Trimming took 7 bases from V and 7 from J; bases not matched to a gene: 9. V and J are TRBV7-9 and TRBJ2-2; 7 nucleotides match TRBD2. Material: peripheral blood. The TCR originated in a human donor in a cohort sampled during active COVID-19. The CDR3 DNA is TGTGCCAGCACCCCCGGGGGGTCGAACGGGGAGCTGTTTTTT. It codes for CASTPGGSNGELFF.